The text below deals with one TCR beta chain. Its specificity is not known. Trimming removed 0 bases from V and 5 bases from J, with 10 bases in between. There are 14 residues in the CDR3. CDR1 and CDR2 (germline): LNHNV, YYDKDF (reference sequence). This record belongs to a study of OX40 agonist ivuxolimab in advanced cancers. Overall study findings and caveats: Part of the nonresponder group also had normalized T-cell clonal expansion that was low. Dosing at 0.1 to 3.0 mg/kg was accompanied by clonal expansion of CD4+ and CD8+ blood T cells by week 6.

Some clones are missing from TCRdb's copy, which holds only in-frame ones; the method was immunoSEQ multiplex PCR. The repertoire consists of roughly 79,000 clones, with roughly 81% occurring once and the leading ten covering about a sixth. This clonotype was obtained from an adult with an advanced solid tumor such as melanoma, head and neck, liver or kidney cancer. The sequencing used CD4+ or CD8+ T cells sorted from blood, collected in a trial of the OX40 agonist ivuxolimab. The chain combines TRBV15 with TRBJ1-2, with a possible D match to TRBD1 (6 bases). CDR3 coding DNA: TGTGCCACCAGCAGAGACCAGGGGCTATATGGCTACACCTTC. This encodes CATSRDQGLYGYTF.